The TCR beta chain under discussion was sequenced for a study of CD8 T cells in Susac syndrome. The CDR3 extends over 13 amino acids. V was pared by 6 bases and J by 0 bases, with 8 bases between. Random hexamers were used to reverse transcribe 0.5 to 1 ug of RNA. Via MiXCR, TCRdb re-called the immunoSEQ multiplex PCR reads, giving one row per CDR3 protein. The sample lists over 100,000 distinct CDR3 sequences; 85% to 95% were seen once. The TCR comes from a human donor with Susac syndrome. The chain recombines TRBV12-3 or TRBV12-4 with TRBJ1-1; D call uncertain. Sequencing was performed on CD8+ T cells from PBMCs. CDR3 region: CASSTNMNTEAFF. The CDR3 DNA is TGTGCCAGCAGCACCAACATGAACACTGAAGCTTTCTTT.